What follows are 32 T cell receptor beta chains derived from one specimen sequenced in a study of blood T cell repertoires in COVID-19 (dated by TCRdb to 2019 to 2021). Preparation of the library involved the immunoSEQ multiplex PCR assay. The table comes from immuneACCESS by way of TCRdb, which keeps in-frame sequences with V and J called. Part of the clones is missing from these tables; in studies checked, under half for an unresolved V gene and the rest for unknown reasons. The sample table contains 95,000 to 150,000 clones; only one count was recorded for about two thirds of them. The ten largest clones add up to more than 0.75% of the sample. Sequenced: peripheral blood. These receptors all come from a human donor with acute or convalescent COVID-19. The donor label of this sample is uncertain.

This clone was found a few times. This sequence joins TRBV27 and TRBJ1-2; 8 bases map to TRBD1. Germline loops: CDR1 MNHEY, CDR2 SMNVEV (reference sequence). The CDR3 consists of 14 residues. The V and J ends lost 5 bases and 3 bases, in that order; junction bases with no gene match: 5. The CDR3 sequence: CASSAPGQDYGYTF. The CDR3 nucleotides read TGTGCCAGCAGTGCCCCGGGACAGGACTATGGCTACACCTTC.

The chain couples TRBV18 to TRBJ2-7; 12 bases line up with TRBD1. J was trimmed by 4 bases and V by 3 bases; bases with no gene match: 4. The germline V gene encodes CDR1 KGHSH and CDR2 LQKENI. CDR3 length: 15 amino acids. The DNA for the CDR3 is TGTGCCAGCTCACCCGGGACAGGGGGCAAATACGAGCAGTACTTC. Translated: CASSPGTGGKYEQYF.

This chain connects TRBV5-4 to TRBJ1-2; 8 nucleotides match TRBD1. Per germline, CDR1 SGHNT and CDR2 YYREEE (reference sequence). This CDR3 has 14 amino acids. V shed 4 bases, J shed 8 bases, and the junction held 10 bases outside the gene matches. CDR3 protein: CASSASQGARGYTF. In DNA form, the CDR3 reads TGTGCCAGCAGCGCCTCTCAGGGGGCAAGAGGCTACACCTTC.

In its sample, this clone was seen a few times. The chain carries TRBV5-1 and TRBJ1-4, with 7 bases that match TRBD1. After removal of 4 bases from V and 7 bases from J, the junction contained 7 bases not matched to a gene. The germline gives CDR1 SGHRS, CDR2 YFSETQ. The CDR3 spans 14 residues. The CDR3 DNA reads TGCGCCAGCAGCGTACAGGGGTCGGTTGAAAAACTGTTTTTT. As protein: CASSVQGSVEKLFF.

The chain is built from TRBV7-8 and TRBJ1-2; D is uncertain. The germline CDR1 and CDR2 sequences are SGHVS and FQNEAQ. This CDR3 is built from 13 residues. V was pared by 7 bases and J by 7 bases, with 16 bases between. CDR3 coding DNA: TGTGCCAGCACCATAGGGAGGGCGGGTGGCTACACCTTC. It specifies CASTIGRAGGYTF.

The rearrangement joins TRBV5-1 to TRBJ1-4; D perhaps matches TRBD1 (6 bases). There are 14 residues in the CDR3. The V end lost 3 bases, the J end lost 8 bases, and 14 bases lay between the germline ends. Looked up from germline, CDR1 is SGHRS and CDR2 is YFSETQ. CDR3 sequence: CASSSGQIYEKLFF. In DNA form, the CDR3 reads TGCGCCAGCAGCTCCGGACAGATTTACGAAAAACTGTTTTTT.

The gene calls are TRBV27 and TRBJ2-5; perhaps TRBD2 as D (5 bases). The V end was cut by 7 bases, the J end by 5 bases, with 23 bases between. This CDR3 has 16 residues. In germline, CDR1 is MNHEY, CDR2 SMNVEV (reference sequence). The CDR3 coding sequence is TGTGCCAGCATGGGTCTAACGGGGTACGGCGGGGAGACCCAGTACTTC. This sequence encodes CASMGLTGYGGETQYF.

The count of this clone is one. The CDR3 here is CASSQQWTSNTGELFF. The CDR3 nucleotides are TGCGCCAGCAGCCAGCAGTGGACTTCGAACACCGGGGAGCTGTTTTTT. The J gene is TRBJ2-2, the V gene TRBV5-1; weak D call: TRBD2 (5 bases). V gave up 4 bases and J gave up 0 bases, with 13 bases separating them. This CDR3 contains 16 residues. Germline V gene data show CDR1 as SGHRS and CDR2 as YFSETQ.

The chain has TRBV7-8 and TRBJ1-1; 8 bases map to TRBD1. The CDR3 loop spans 15 amino acids. CDR1 is SGHVS, CDR2 FQNEAQ, per germline. J gave up 6 bases and V 6 bases, and 12 bases lay outside the gene matches. CDR3 sequence reads: CASRLTTGEGAEAFF. The CDR3 DNA is TGTGCCAGCAGGCTTACGACAGGGGAAGGGGCTGAAGCTTTCTTT.

The V gene is TRBV5-4, the J gene TRBJ2-1, with D maybe TRBD1 (5 bases). The CDR3 loop spans 13 amino acids. Trimming cost V 9 bases and J 4 bases, with 14 bases left between them. In germline, CDR1 is SGHNT, CDR2 YYREEE (reference sequence). This chain's CDR3 is CATPDMPYNEQFF. DNA for the CDR3: TGTGCCACCCCGGACATGCCGTACAATGAGCAGTTCTTC.

The V and J genes are TRBV6-5 and TRBJ1-6; D is ambiguous. Germline V gene data show CDR1 as MNHEY and CDR2 as SVGAGI. The CDR3 loop spans 15 amino acids. Trimming took off 6 bases at V and 3 bases at J, with 12 bases between the two ends. The CDR3 bases are TGTGCCAGCAGCCCGGGGTTTAGCTATAATTCACCCCTCCACTTT. This translates into CASSPGFSYNSPLHF.

Only a few counts were recorded for this clone. The chain employs TRBV5-6 and TRBJ1-4, with 8 nucleotides matching TRBD1. The ends lost 3 bases at V and 4 bases at J; junction bases unmatched: 14. CDR1 SGHDT and CDR2 YYEEEE come from the germline V gene. CDR3 length equals 18 residues. CDR3 residues: CASSSTGDGAGLNEKLFF. The CDR3 nucleotides are TGTGCCAGCAGCTCGACAGGGGACGGGGCAGGGCTTAATGAAAAACTGTTTTTT.

The CDR3 is CASRLAGPAGELFF. In nucleotides, the CDR3 is TGTGCCAGCAGGCTAGCGGGCCCGGCCGGGGAGCTGTTTTTT. The chain uses TRBV28 and TRBJ2-2; 8 positions agree with TRBD2. This CDR3 comprises 14 residues. Germline V lookup: CDR1 MDHEN, CDR2 SYDVKM. With V trimmed by 6 bases and J by 6 bases, 6 bases remained unmatched. The variable domain in full, completed from reference TRBV28 and TRBJ2-2, reads DVKVTQSSRYLVKRTGEKVFLECVQDMDHENMFWYRQDPGLGLRLIYFSYDVKMKEKGDIPEGYSVSREKKERFSLILESASTNQTSMYLCASRLAGPAGELFFGEGSRLTVL.

The V and J genes are TRBV19 and TRBJ2-1; maybe TRBD1 (5 bases). Germline V CDR1 and CDR2: LNHDA, SQIVND (reference sequence). The CDR3 spans 14 residues. V lost 3 bases, J lost 7 bases, and 13 bases lay in between. The CDR3 DNA follows: TGTGCCAGTAGTATCCTCAGGGTAGGTAATGAGCAGTTCTTC. Amino acids: CASSILRVGNEQFF.

This clone showed up many times. The V call is TRBV6-5, the J call TRBJ1-5, with D maybe TRBD1 (6 bases). CDR1 and CDR2 from the germline V gene are MNHEY and SVGAGI. The CDR3 runs to 15 residues. V was pared by 2 bases and J by 2 bases, with 10 bases between. In DNA form, the CDR3 reads TGTGCCAGCAGTTACGATCGGACAGGCAATCAGCCCCAGCATTTT. Translation gives CASSYDRTGNQPQHF.

This clone was found once. The chain couples TRBV10-2 to TRBJ1-1; D is undetermined. V lost 4 bases, J lost 1 base, and 7 bases lay in between. Germline V gene lookup returns CDR1 WSHSY and CDR2 SAAADI. This CDR3 contains 13 residues. In DNA, the CDR3 is TGCGCCAGCAGTGTTTGGCAGAACACTGAAGCTTTCTTT. Translation gives CASSVWQNTEAFF.

CDR3 amino acids: CASSSQLAGGTGGELFF. CDR3 bases: TGTGCCAGCAGCTCACAGCTAGCGGGGGGCACGGGCGGGGAGCTGTTTTTT. The J gene is TRBJ2-2, the V gene TRBV7-2; 11 positions match TRBD2. Trimming cost V 4 bases and J 7 bases; bases outside gene matches: 11. The V gene's germline CDR1 is SGHTA and CDR2 FQGNSA. The CDR3 contains 17 residues.

This clone came up a few times. The J gene is TRBJ1-1, the V gene TRBV14; no definite D call. With 2 bases removed from V and 1 base from J, the gap between germline ends came to 2 bases. The CDR3 sequence is 12 residues long. Germline lookup yields CDR1 SGHDN and CDR2 FVKESK. The CDR3 protein is CASSQQNTEAFF. Here the CDR3 DNA reads TGTGCCAGCAGCCAACAGAACACTGAAGCTTTCTTT.

The V and J genes are TRBV7-6 and TRBJ1-4, with TRBD1 matching over 10 bases. The CDR3 covers 16 residues. V lost 4 bases and J lost 5; bases outside the gene matches: 7. CDR1 and CDR2 (germline): SGHVS, FNYEAQ. In DNA, the CDR3 is TGTGCCAGCAGCTGGAGAGGGGGACAGGGGAATGAAAAACTGTTTTTT. This encodes CASSWRGGQGNEKLFF.

The J gene is TRBJ2-2, the V gene TRBV2; D might be TRBD1 (5 bases). The CDR3 loop spans 13 amino acids. V was shortened by 6 bases and J by 6 bases, with 11 bases between the two germline ends. Germline V gene sequence: CDR1 SNHLY, CDR2 FYNNEI. The CDR3: CASRGLGAGELFF. The CDR3 nucleotides read TGTGCCAGCAGGGGGCTAGGCGCCGGGGAGCTGTTTTTT.

The chain carries TRBV5-1 and TRBJ2-3, with 11 bases matching TRBD2. CDR1 is SGHRS and CDR2 is YFSETQ in the germline V gene. CDR3 length: 16 residues. Trimming took 0 bases from V and 5 from J; bases not matched to a gene: 5. This CDR3 is CASSLGLAGIKDTQYF. CDR3 DNA sequence: TGCGCCAGCAGCTTGGGACTAGCGGGGATCAAAGATACGCAGTATTTT.

About this clone itself: Other nucleotide sequences in the sample specify the same CDR3. The chain combines TRBV3-1 (or the pseudogene TRBV3-2) with TRBJ1-1, with D perhaps matching TRBD1 (5 bases). The V end lost 1 base, the J end lost 1 base, and 10 bases lay between the germline ends. CDR3 size: 15 residues. Germline V gene data show CDR1 as LGHDT and CDR2 as YNNKEL (reference sequence). The CDR3: CASSQVGRGNTEAFF. The DNA for the CDR3 is TGTGCCAGCAGCCAAGTCGGTAGGGGGAACACTGAAGCTTTCTTT.

This clone was recorded only once. V usage is TRBV2 and J usage is TRBJ2-5, with D possibly matching TRBD2 (6 bases). The CDR3 sequence is 13 residues long. Germline V CDR1 and CDR2: SNHLY, FYNNEI. V lost 6 bases and J 3 bases, leaving 11 bases between the germline ends. The CDR3 protein is CASSRENKETQYF. For the CDR3, the DNA is TGTGCCAGCAGCCGGGAGAATAAAGAGACCCAGTACTTC.

As DNA, the CDR3 is TGTGCCATCAGTGACGTGGGGGCGAACTATGGCTACACCTTC. Its translation: CAISDVGANYGYTF. The gene calls are TRBV10-3 and TRBJ1-2; D might be TRBD1 (6 bases). This CDR3 is built from 14 residues. The V gene lost 3 bases and the J gene lost 2 bases, with 10 bases spanning the gap. Germline loops: CDR1 ENHRY, CDR2 SYGVKD.

The chain employs TRBV7-2 and TRBJ2-1; D might be TRBD2 (5 bases). Germline CDR1 reads SGHTA; CDR2 reads FQGNSA. The ends were cut back, 6 bases at V and 12 bases at J, with 18 bases in the middle. The CDR3 runs 13 residues. DNA of the CDR3: TGTGCCAGCAGACCAGACTATCTGTCGGGGCAGTTCTTC. Its translation is CASRPDYLSGQFF.

This clone occurred a few times. The J gene is TRBJ2-5, the V gene TRBV5-1; D not resolved. The CDR3 covers 12 residues. V was trimmed by 4 bases and J by 5 bases, leaving 9 bases between them. CDR1 and CDR2 (germline): SGHRS, YFSETQ. The CDR3 spells CASSVQRETQYF. DNA for the CDR3: TGCGCCAGCAGCGTCCAGAGGGAGACCCAGTACTTC.

The J gene is TRBJ2-2, the V gene TRBV20-1, with D perhaps TRBD1 (5 bases). The CDR3 sequence is 11 residues long. Trimming left V 6 bases short and J 7 bases short, with 9 bases between. Germline lookup yields CDR1 DFQATT and CDR2 SNEGSKA (reference sequence). This chain's CDR3 is CSARRDGELFF. The DNA of the CDR3 is TGCAGTGCCCGCAGGGACGGGGAGCTGTTTTTT.

The gene calls are TRBV28 and TRBJ1-1, with D unclear. Germline V lookup: CDR1 MDHEN, CDR2 SYDVKM. This CDR3 is built from 14 residues. Deletions cut 3 bases from V and 1 base from J, with 9 bases between. This CDR3 is CASSLEGSNTEAFF. CDR3 coding DNA: TGTGCCAGCAGTTTGGAGGGCTCGAACACTGAAGCTTTCTTT.

A single count supports this clone. The V call is TRBV18, the J call TRBJ2-5, with 7 bases fitting TRBD1. Trimming took 0 bases from V and 3 from J; bases not matched to a gene: 4. Germline values: CDR1 KGHSH, CDR2 LQKENI. CDR3 length equals 15 residues. The CDR3 spells CASSPPGQLKETQYF. The CDR3, as DNA: TGTGCCAGCTCACCACCGGGACAGTTAAAAGAGACCCAGTACTTC.

The genes are TRBV7-3 and TRBJ2-3, with 12 bases that match TRBD1. The trim removed 5 bases at V and 2 bases at J, leaving 5 bases unmatched. CDR1 SGHTA and CDR2 FQGTGA come from the germline V gene. This CDR3 is built from 16 residues. CDR3 DNA: TGTGCCAGCAGCCCGGGGACAGGGGGCACCACAGATACGCAGTATTTT. This encodes CASSPGTGGTTDTQYF.

V and J are TRBV15 and TRBJ2-3, with 8 bases matching TRBD2. CDR1 LNHNV and CDR2 YYDKDF come from the germline V gene (reference sequence). This CDR3 spans 15 amino acids. The ends lost 5 bases at V and 9 bases at J; junction bases unmatched: 13. CDR3 DNA: TGTGCCACCAGCGGGAGCGGGGGATTGCCCGGGACGCAGTATTTT. Amino acids: CATSGSGGLPGTQYF.

This rearrangement joins TRBV18 to TRBJ1-1, with D possibly TRBD1 on 5 matching bases. This CDR3 is built from 14 residues. Trimming took 1 base from V and 6 from J, leaving 12 bases between them. Germline V gene data show CDR1 as KGHSH and CDR2 as LQKENI. CDR3 amino acids: CASSPLPSTAEAFF. The CDR3 region has the DNA TGTGCCAGCTCACCACTCCCATCGACAGCTGAAGCTTTCTTT.